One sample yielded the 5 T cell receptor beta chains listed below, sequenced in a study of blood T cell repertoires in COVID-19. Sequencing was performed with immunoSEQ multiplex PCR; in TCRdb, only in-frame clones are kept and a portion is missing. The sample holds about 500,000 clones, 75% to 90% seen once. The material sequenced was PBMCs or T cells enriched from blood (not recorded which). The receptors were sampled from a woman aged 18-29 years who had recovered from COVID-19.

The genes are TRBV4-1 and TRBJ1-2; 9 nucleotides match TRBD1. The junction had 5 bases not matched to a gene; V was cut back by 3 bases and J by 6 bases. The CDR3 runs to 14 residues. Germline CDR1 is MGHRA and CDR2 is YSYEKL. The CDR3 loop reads CASSHADRGNGYTF. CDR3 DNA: TGCGCCAGCAGCCATGCAGACAGGGGGAATGGCTACACCTTC.

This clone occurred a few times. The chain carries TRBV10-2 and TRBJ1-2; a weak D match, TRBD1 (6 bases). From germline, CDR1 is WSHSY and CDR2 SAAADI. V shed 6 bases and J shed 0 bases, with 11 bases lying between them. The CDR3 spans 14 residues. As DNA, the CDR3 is TGCGCCAGCAGCGTACAGGGTTCTAACTATGGCTACACCTTC. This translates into CASSVQGSNYGYTF.

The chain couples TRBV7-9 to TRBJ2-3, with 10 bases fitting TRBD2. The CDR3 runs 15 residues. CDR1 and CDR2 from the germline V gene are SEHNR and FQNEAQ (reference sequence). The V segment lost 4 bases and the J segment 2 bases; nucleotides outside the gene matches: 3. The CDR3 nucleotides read TGTGCCAGCAGCTCTACTAGCGGGGTCACAGATACGCAGTATTTT. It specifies CASSSTSGVTDTQYF. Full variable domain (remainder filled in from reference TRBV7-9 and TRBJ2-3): DTGVSQNPRHKITKRGQNVTFRCDPISEHNRLYWYRQTLGQGPEFLTYFQNEAQLEKSRLLSDRFSAERPKGSFSTLEIQRTEQGDSAMYLCASSSTSGVTDTQYFGPGTRLTVL.

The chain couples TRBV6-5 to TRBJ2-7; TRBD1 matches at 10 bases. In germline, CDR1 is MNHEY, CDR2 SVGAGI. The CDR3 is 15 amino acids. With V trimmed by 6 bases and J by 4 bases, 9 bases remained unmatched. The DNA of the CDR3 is TGTGCCAGCAGGATGGACAGGGGGGCGATTTACGAGCAGTACTTC. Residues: CASRMDRGAIYEQYF.

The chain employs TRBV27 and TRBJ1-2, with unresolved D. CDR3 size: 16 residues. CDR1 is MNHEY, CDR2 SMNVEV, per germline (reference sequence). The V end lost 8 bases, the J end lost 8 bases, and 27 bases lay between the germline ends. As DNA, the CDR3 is TGTGCCAGCCTCGATATCAGCGCCGGGAGTAGCCCCGGCTACACCTTC. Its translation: CASLDISAGSSPGYTF.